This TCR beta chain came from a study of metastatic and nonmetastatic thyroid tumors. Broader study findings: It was reported that TCR beta diversity was significantly higher in malignant thyroid tumors than benign nodules, in blood and tumor.

This clone was observed many times. Its antigen is undetermined. Before thyroid surgery, none of the patients had received any treatment. Germline-derived CDR1 and CDR2 are SNHLY and FYNNEI. V shed 6 bases and J shed 0 bases, with 6 bases lying between them. The CDR3 is 13 residues long. How the authors handled the data: Between-group CDR3 differences, defined by clinicopathological status, yielded a distant-metastasis classifier for papillary thyroid cancer. TCRdb reanalyzed the PCR reads with MiXCR. What appears here as the V and J calls and clone size reflects TCRdb's work, not the paper's. The sample contains more than 40,000 clones, 20% to 25% of which appear only once.

The sequence derives from a female donor with papillary thyroid cancer or a benign thyroid nodule (not recorded which). Some clones in this sample may be carry-over from other donors' samples. Material for sequencing was tumor tissue. The chain combines TRBV2 with TRBJ1-5, with no clear D. CDR3 protein: CASRRSSNQPQHF. CDR3 sequence (DNA): TGTGCCAGCAGGCGGAGTAGCAATCAGCCCCAGCATTTT.